The clone carrying this T cell receptor (beta chain) has at least ten counts. Its antigen is unidentified. The sample originates from a study of T cells in Graves' hyperthyroidism and ophthalmopathy. Study-level information: Sampling of peripheral blood happened at initial diagnosis, prior to any treatment. Study-wide points: Most thyroid-expanded clonotypes above 0.001 were also found in blood.

This CDR3 is built from 17 residues. The V end was cut by 0 bases, the J end by 0 bases, with 18 bases between. Germline CDR1 DFQATT, CDR2 SNEGSKA (reference sequence). The source material, RNA transcripts, was used to amplify TCR beta CDR3 regions. An initial round of RT-PCR targeting the TCR CDR3 relied on the HTBI primer set. TCRdb reanalysed the multiplex PCR reads using MiXCR and keeps one entry per CDR3 protein. This sample has about 290,000 distinct CDR3 sequences; about 13% occur once, and the top ten carry 7% to 9.5%. Diagnoses used clinical symptoms, serum thyroxine and TRAb, thyroid ultrasound and orbital computed tomography.

This receptor was taken from a woman aged 40 to 50 with Graves' hyperthyroidism. The material sequenced was blood. V and J are TRBV20-1 and TRBJ2-7, with D tentatively TRBD1 or TRBD2 (5 bases each). CDR3 nucleotides: TGCAGTGCTAGAGATCTAGATCCGGGACGGAGCTCCTACGAGCAGTACTTC. Protein sequence: CSARDLDPGRSSYEQYF.